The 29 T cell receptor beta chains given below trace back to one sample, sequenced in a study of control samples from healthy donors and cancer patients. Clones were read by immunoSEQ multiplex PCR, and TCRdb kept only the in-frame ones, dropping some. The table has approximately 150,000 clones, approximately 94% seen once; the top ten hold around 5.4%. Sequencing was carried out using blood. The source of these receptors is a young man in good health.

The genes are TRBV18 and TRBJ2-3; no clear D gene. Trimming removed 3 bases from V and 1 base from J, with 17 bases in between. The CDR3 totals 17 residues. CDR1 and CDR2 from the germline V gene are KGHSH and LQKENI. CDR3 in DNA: TGTGCCAGCTCACCTGGATTGGGGAACCCCGGCACAGATACGCAGTATTTT. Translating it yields CASSPGLGNPGTDTQYF.

CDR3 DNA: TGTGCCAGCAGGCGACTTCTGGGCACTGAAGCTTTCTTT. Its translation: CASRRLLGTEAFF. The rearrangement uses TRBV5-8 and TRBJ1-1; D is undetermined. V was pared by 5 bases and J by 4 bases, with 12 bases between. The CDR3 has 13 amino acids. Germline values: CDR1 SGHTS, CDR2 YDEGEE.

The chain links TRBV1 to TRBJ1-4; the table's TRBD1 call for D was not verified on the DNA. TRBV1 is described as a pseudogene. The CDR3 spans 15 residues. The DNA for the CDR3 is TGCACCAGCAGCCAAGGACAGGTGTTTCGCGAAAAACTGTTTTTT. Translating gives CTSSQGQVFREKLFF.

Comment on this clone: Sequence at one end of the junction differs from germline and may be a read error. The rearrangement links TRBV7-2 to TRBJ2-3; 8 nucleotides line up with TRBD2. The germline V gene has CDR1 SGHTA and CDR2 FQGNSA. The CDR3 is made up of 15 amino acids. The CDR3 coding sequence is TGTGCCAGCAGCTTAGCGGCGGGGGGCACGGATACGCAGTATTTT. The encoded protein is CASSLAAGGTDTQYF.

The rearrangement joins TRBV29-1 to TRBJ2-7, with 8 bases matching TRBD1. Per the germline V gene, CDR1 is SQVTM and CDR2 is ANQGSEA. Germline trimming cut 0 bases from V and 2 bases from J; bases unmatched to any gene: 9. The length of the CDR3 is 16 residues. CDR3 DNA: TGCAGCGTTGAAGATCCCGGGACAGGTCTAACCTACGAGCAGTACTTC. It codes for CSVEDPGTGLTYEQYF.

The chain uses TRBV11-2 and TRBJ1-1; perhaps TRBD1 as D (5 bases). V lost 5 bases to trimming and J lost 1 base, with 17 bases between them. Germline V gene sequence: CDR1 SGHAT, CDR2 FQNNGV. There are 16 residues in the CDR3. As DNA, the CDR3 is TGTGCCAGCAGCCCCTTCAGAGGGGTGCCGAACACTGAAGCTTTCTTT. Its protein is CASSPFRGVPNTEAFF.

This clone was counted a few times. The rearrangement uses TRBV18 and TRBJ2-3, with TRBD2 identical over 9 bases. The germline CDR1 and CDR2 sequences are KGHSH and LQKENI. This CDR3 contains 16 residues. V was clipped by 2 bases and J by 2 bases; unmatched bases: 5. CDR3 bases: TGTGCCAGCTCACCAGGTCCTAGCGGGGCCACAGATACGCAGTATTTT. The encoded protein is CASSPGPSGATDTQYF.

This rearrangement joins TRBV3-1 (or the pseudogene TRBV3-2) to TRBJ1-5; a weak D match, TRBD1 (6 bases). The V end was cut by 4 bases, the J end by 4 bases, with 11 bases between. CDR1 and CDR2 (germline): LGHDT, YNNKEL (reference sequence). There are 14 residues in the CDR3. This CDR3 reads CASSLGQTNQPQHF. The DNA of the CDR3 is TGTGCCAGCAGCCTCGGACAGACGAATCAGCCCCAGCATTTT.

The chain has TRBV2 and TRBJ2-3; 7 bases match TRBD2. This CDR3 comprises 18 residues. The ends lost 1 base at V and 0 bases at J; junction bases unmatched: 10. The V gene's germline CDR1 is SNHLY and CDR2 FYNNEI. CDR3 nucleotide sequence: TGTGCCAGCAGTGAAGGAGGTGCTAGCGGTTCTAGCACAGATACGCAGTATTTT. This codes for CASSEGGASGSSTDTQYF.

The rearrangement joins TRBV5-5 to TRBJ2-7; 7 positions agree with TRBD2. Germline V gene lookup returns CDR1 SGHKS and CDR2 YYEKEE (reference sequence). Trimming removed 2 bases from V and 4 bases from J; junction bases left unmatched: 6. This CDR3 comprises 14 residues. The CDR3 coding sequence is TGTGCCAGCAGCTTTTTGGCGGGGGAATACGAGCAGTACTTC. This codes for CASSFLAGEYEQYF. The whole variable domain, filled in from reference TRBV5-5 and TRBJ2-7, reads DAGVTQSPTHLIKTRGQQVTLRCSPISGHKSVSWYQQVLGQGPQFIFQYYEKEERGRGNFPDRFSARQFPNYSSELNVNALLLGDSALYLCASSFLAGEYEQYFGPGTRLTVT.

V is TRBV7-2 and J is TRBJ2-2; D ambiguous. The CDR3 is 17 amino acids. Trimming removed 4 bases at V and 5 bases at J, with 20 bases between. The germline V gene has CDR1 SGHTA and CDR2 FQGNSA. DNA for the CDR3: TGTGCCAGCAGCTACTTAGGAGTAAGGAGTCGAACCGGGGAGCTGTTTTTT. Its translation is CASSYLGVRSRTGELFF.

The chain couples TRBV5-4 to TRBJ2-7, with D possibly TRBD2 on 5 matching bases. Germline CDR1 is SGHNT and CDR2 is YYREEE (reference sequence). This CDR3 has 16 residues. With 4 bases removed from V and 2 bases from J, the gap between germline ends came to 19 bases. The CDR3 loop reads CASSPTARGSPYEQYF. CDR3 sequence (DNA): TGTGCCAGCAGCCCTACAGCTCGGGGATCTCCCTACGAGCAGTACTTC.

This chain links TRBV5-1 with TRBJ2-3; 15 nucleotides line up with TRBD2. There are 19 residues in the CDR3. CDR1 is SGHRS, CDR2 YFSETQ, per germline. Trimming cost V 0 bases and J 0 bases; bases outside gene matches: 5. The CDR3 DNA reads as TGCGCCAGCAGCTTGGCAGGGACTAGCGGGAGGCATAGCACAGATACGCAGTATTTT. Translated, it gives CASSLAGTSGRHSTDTQYF.

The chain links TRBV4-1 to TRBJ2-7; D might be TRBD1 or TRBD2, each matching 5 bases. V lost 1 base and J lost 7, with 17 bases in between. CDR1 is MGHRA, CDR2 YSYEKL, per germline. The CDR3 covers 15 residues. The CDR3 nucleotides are TGCGCCAGCAGCCAAGGCGTCCAGGGAGATAAGGAGCAGTACTTC. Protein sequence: CASSQGVQGDKEQYF.

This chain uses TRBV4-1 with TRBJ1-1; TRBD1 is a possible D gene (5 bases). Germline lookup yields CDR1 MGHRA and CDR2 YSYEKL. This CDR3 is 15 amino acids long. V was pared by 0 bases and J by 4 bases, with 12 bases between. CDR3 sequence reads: CASSQDGGWGTEAFF. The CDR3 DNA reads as TGCGCCAGCAGCCAAGACGGGGGTTGGGGCACTGAAGCTTTCTTT.

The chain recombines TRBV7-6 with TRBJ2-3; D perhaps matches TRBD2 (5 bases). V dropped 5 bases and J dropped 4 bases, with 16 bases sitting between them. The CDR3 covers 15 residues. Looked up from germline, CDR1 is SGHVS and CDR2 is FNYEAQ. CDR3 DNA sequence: TGTGCCAGCAGCACGACCCAGCGGTGGGCAGATACGCAGTATTTT. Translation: CASSTTQRWADTQYF.

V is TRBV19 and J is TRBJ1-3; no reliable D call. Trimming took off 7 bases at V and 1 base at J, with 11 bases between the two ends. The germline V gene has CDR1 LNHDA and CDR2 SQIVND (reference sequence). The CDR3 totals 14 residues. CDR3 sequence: CASTLGVSGNTIYF. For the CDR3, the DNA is TGTGCCAGTACTCTCGGGGTTTCTGGAAACACCATATATTTT.

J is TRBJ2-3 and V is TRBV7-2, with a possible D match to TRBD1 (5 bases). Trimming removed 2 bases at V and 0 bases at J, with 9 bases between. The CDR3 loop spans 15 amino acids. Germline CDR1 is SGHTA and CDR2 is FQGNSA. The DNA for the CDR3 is TGTGCCAGCAGCTTATCAGGACATAGCACAGATACGCAGTATTTT. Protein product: CASSLSGHSTDTQYF.

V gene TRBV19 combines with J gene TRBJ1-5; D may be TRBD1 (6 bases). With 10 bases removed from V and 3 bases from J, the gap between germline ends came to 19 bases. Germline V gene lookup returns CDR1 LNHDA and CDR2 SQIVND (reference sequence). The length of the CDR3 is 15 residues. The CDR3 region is CATEDWGAANQPQHF. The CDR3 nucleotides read TGTGCCACCGAGGATTGGGGGGCGGCCAATCAGCCCCAGCATTTT. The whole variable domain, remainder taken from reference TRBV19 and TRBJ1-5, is DGGITQSPKYLFRKEGQNVTLSCEQNLNHDAMYWYRQDPGQGLRLIYYSQIVNDFQKGDIAEGYSVSREKKESFPLTVTSAQKNPTAFYLCATEDWGAANQPQHFGDGTRLSIL.

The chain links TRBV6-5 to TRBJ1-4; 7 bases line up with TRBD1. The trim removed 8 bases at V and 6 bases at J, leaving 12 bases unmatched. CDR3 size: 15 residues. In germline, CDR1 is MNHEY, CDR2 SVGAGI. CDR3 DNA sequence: TGTGCCAGCTCTACCGGGACAGAGGGGGATGAAAAACTGTTTTTT. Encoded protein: CASSTGTEGDEKLFF.

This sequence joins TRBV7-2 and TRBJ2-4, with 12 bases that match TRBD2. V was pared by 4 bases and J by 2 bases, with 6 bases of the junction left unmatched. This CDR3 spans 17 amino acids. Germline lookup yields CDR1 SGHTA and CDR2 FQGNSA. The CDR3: CASSSRTSGITKNIQYF. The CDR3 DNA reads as TGTGCCAGCAGCTCACGGACTAGCGGGATAACCAAAAACATTCAGTACTTC.

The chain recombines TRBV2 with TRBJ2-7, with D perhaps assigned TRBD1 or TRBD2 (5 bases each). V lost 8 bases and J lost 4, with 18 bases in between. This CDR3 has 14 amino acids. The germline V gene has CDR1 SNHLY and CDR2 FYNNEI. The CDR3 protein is CASRTGPETYEQYF. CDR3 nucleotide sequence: TGTGCCAGCCGAACGGGACCCGAGACTTACGAGCAGTACTTC.

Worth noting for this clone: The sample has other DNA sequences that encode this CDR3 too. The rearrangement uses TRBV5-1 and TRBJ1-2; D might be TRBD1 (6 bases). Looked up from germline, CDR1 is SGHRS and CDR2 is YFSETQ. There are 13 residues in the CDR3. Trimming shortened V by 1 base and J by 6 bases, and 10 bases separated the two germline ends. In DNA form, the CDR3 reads TGCGCCAGCAGCTTGCAGGGGTCTCATGGCTACACCTTC. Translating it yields CASSLQGSHGYTF.

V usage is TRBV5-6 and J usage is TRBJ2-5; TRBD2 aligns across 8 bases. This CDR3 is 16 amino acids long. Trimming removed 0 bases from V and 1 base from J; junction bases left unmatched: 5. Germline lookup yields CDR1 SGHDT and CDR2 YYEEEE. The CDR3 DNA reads TGTGCCAGCAGCTTGGTAGGCGCGGGGGGCCAAGAGACCCAGTACTTC. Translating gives CASSLVGAGGQETQYF.

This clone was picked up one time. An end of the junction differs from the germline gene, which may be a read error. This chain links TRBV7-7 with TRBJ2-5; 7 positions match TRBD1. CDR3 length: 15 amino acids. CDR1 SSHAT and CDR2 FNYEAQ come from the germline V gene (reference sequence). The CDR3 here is CASSRDSGGSETQYF. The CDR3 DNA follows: TGTGCTAGCAGCCGCGACTCAGGGGGTAGCGAGACCCAGTACTTC.

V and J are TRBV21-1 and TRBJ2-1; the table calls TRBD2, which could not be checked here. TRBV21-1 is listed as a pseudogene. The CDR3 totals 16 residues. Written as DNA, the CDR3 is TGTGCCACACTTCCACCGAAGGGACTAGCGGGAGATCAGCAGTTCTTC. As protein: CATLPPKGLAGDQQFF.

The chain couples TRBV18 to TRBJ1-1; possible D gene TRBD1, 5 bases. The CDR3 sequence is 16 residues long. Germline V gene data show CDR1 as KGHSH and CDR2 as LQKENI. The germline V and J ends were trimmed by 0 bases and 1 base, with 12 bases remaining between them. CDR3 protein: CASSPPSGPRNTEAFF. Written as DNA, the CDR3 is TGTGCCAGCTCACCACCCTCGGGACCGCGGAACACTGAAGCTTTCTTT.

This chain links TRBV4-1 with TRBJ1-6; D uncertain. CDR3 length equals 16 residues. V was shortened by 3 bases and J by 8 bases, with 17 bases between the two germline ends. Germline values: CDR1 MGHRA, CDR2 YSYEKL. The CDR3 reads CASSQFDDPGYSPLHF. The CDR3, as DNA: TGCGCCAGCAGCCAGTTCGACGACCCGGGATATTCACCCCTCCACTTT.

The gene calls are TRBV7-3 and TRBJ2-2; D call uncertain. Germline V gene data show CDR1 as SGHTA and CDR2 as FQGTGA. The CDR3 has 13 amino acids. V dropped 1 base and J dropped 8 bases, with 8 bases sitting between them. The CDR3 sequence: CASSLNSFGELFF. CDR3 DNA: TGTGCCAGCAGCTTAAATTCCTTTGGGGAGCTGTTTTTT.